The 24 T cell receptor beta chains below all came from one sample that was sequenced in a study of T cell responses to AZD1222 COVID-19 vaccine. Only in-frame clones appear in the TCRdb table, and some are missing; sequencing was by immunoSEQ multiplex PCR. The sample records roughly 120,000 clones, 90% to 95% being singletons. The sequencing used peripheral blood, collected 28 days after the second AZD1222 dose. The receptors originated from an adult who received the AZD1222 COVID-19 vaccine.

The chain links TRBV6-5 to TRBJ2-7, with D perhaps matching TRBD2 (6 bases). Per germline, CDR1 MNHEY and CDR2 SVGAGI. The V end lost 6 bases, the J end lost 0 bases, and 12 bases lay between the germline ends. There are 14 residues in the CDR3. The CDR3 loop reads CASREGLSSYEQYF. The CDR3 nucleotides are TGTGCCAGCAGGGAGGGACTTAGCTCCTACGAGCAGTACTTC.

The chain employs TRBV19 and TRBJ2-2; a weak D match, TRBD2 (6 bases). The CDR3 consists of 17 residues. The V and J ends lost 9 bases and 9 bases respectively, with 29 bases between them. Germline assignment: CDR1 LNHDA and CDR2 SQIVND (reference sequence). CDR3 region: CASTLQTGSPMRRELFF. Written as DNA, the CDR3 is TGTGCCAGCACCCTACAGACCGGGAGCCCGATGCGCAGGGAGCTGTTTTTT.

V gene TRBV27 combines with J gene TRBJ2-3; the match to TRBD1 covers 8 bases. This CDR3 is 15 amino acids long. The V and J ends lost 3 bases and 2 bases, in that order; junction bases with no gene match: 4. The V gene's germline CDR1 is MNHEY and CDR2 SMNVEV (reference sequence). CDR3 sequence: CASSFRDRYTDTQYF. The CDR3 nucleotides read TGTGCCAGCAGTTTCCGGGACAGGTACACAGATACGCAGTATTTT.

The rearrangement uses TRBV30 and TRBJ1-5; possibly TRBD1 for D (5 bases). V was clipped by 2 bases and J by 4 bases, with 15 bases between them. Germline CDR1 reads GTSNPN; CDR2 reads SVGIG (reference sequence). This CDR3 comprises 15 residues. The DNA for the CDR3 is TGTGCCTGGAGTACGGGTCCAGGGAGTAATCAGCCCCAGCATTTT. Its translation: CAWSTGPGSNQPQHF.

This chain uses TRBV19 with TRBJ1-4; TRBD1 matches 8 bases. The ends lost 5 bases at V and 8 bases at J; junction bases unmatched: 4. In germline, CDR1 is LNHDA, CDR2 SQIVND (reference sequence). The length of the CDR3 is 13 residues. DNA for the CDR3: TGTGCCAGTAGTGGACAGGGATACGAAAAACTGTTTTTT. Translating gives CASSGQGYEKLFF.

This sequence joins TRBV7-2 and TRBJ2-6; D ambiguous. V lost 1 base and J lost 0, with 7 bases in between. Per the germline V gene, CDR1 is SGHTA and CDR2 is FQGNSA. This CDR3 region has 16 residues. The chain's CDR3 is CASSLGSGSGANVLTF. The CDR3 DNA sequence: TGTGCCAGCAGCTTAGGGTCAGGCTCTGGGGCCAACGTCCTGACTTTC.

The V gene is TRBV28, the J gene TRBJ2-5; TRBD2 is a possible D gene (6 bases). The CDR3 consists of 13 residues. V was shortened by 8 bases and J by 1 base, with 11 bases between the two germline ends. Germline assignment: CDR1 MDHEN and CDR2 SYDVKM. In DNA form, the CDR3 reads TGTGCCAGCGGAGGGGCGGGCCAAGAGACCCAGTACTTC. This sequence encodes CASGGAGQETQYF.

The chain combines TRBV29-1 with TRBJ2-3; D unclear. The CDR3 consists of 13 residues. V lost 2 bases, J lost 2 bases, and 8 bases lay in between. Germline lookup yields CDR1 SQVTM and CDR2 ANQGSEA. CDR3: CSVEMLNTDTQYF. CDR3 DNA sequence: TGCAGCGTTGAAATGCTAAACACAGATACGCAGTATTTT.

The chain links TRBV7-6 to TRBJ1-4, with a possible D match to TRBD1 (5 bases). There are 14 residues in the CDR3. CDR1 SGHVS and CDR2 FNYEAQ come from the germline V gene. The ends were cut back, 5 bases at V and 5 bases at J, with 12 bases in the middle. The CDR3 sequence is CASSPDWTNEKLFF. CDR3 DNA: TGTGCCAGCAGCCCGGACTGGACAAATGAAAAACTGTTTTTT.

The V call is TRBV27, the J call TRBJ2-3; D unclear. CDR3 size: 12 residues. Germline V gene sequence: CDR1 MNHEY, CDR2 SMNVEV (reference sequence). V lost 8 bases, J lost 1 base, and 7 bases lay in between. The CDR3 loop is CASSRGTDTQYF. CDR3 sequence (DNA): TGTGCCAGCTCCAGAGGCACAGATACGCAGTATTTT.

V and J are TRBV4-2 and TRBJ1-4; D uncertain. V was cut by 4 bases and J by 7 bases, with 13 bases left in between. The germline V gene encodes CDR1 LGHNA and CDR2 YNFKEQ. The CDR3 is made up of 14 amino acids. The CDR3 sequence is CASSPISRSEKLFF. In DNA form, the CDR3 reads TGTGCCAGCAGCCCCATAAGTCGTTCTGAAAAACTGTTTTTT.

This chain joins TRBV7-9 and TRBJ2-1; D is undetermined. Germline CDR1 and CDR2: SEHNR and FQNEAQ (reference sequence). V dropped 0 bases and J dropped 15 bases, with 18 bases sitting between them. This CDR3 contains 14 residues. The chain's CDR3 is CASSLATAWPRPFF. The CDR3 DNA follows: TGTGCCAGCAGCTTAGCCACAGCATGGCCCCGTCCGTTCTTC.

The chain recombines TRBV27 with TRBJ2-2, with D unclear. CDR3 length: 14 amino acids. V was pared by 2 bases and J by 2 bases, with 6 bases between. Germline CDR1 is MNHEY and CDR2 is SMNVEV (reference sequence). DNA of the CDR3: TGTGCCAGCAGTTTAGGATTAAACACCGGGGAGCTGTTTTTT. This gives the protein CASSLGLNTGELFF.

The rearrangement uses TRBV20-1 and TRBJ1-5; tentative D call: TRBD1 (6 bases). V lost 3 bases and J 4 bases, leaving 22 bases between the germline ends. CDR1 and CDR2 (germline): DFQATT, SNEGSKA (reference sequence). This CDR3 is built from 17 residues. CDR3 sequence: CSASLRGGRGWNQPQHF. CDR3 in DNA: TGCAGTGCTAGTCTCCGGGGGGGCAGGGGATGGAATCAGCCCCAGCATTTT.

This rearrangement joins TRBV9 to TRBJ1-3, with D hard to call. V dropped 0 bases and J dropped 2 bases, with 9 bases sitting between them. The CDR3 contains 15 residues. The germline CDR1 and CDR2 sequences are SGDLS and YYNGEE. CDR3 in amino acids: CASSVDPLTGNTIYF. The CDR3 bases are TGTGCCAGCAGCGTAGATCCTCTTACTGGAAACACCATATATTTT.

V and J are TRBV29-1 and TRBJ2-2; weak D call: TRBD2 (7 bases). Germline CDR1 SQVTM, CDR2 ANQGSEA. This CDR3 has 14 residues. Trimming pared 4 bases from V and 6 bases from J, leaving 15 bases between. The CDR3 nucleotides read TGCAGCGTTGCGGTCTGGGGGGGCCCCGGGGAGCTGTTTTTT. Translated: CSVAVWGGPGELFF.

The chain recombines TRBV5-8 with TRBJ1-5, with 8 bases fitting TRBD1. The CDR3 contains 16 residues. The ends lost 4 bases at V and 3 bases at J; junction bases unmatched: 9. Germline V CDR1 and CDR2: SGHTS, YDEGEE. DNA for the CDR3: TGTGCCAGCAGCCAAAGGACAGGGACCCTCAATCAGCCCCAGCATTTT. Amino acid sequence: CASSQRTGTLNQPQHF.

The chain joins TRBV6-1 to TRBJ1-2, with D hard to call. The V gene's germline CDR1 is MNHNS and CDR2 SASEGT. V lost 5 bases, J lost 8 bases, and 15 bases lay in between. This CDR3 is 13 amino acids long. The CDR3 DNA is TGTGCCAGCAGTCCCCCGGGCCCCCTCGGCTACACCTTC. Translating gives CASSPPGPLGYTF.

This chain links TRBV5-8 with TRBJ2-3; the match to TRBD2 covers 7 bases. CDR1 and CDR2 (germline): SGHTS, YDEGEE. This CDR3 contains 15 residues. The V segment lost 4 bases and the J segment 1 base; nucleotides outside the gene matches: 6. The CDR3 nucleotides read TGTGCCAGCAGCCGGGAGGCAGGAGGCACAGATACGCAGTATTTT. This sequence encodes CASSREAGGTDTQYF.

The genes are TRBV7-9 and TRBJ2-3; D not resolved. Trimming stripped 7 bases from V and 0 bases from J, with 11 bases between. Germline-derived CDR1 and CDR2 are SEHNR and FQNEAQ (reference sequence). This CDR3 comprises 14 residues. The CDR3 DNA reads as TGTGCCAGCACCCCTCCCGTGAGCACAGATACGCAGTATTTT. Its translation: CASTPPVSTDTQYF.

DNA of the CDR3: TGTGCCAGCAGCTCAACCGGGGAGCTGTTTTTT. As protein: CASSSTGELFF. The chain combines TRBV11-2 with TRBJ2-2; D is unclear. V lost 4 bases and J lost 5, with 2 bases in between. Germline V gene lookup returns CDR1 SGHAT and CDR2 FQNNGV. The CDR3 is 11 amino acids.

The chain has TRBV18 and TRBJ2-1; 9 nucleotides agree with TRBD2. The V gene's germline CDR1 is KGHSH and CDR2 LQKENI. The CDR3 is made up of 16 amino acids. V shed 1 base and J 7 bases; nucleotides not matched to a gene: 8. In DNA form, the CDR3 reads TGTGCCAGCTCACCACTTCCTAGCGGGGAGGGGAATGAGCAGTTCTTC. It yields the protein CASSPLPSGEGNEQFF.

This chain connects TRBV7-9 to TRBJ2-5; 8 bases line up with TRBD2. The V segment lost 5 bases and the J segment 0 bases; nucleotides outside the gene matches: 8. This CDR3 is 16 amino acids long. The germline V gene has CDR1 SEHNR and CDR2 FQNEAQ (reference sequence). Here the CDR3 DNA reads TGTGCCAGCAGCAATACTAGCGGAGGGTACCAAGAGACCCAGTACTTC. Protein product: CASSNTSGGYQETQYF.

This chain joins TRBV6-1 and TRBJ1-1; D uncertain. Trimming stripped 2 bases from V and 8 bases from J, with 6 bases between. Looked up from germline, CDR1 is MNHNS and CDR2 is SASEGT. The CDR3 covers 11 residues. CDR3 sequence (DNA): TGTGCCAGCAGTGAACTCATCGAAGCTTTCTTT. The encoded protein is CASSELIEAFF.